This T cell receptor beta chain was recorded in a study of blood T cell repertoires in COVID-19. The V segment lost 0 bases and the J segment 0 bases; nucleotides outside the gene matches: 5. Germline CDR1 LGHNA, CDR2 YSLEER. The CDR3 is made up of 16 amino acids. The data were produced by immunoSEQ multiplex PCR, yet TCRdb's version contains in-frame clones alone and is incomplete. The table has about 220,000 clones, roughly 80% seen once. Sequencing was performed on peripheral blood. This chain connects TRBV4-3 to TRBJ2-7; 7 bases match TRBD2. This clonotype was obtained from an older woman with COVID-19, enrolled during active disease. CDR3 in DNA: TGCGCCAGCAGCCAAGATCGGGCTAGCGGCTCCTACGAGCAGTACTTC. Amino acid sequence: CASSQDRASGSYEQYF.